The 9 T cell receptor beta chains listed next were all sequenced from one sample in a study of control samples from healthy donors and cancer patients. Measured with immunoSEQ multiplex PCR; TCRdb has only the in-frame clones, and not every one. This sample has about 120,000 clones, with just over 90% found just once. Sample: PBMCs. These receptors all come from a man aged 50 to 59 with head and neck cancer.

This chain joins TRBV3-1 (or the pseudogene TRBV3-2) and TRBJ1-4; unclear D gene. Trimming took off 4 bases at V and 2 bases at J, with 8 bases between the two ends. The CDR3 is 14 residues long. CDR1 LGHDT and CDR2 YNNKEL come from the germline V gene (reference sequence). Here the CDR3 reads CASSRVQTNEKLFF. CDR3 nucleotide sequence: TGTGCCAGCAGCCGGGTTCAGACTAATGAAAAACTGTTTTTT.

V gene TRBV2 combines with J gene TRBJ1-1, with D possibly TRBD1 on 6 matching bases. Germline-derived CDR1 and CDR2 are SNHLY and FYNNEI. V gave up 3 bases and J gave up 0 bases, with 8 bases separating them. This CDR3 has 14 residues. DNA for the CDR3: TGTGCCAGCAGTGAGGGGGCCCTGAACACTGAAGCTTTCTTT. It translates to CASSEGALNTEAFF.

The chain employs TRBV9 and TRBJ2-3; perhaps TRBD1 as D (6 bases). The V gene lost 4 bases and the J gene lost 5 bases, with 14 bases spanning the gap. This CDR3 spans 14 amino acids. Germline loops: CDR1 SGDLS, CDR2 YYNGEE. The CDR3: CASSFHPDRDTQYF. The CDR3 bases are TGTGCCAGCAGCTTCCACCCGGACAGAGATACGCAGTATTTT. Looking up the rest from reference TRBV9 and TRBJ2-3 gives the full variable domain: DSGVTQTPKHLITATGQRVTLRCSPRSGDLSVYWYQQSLDQGLQFLIQYYNGEERAKGNILERFSAQQFPDLHSELNLSSLELGDSALYFCASSFHPDRDTQYFGPGTRLTVL.

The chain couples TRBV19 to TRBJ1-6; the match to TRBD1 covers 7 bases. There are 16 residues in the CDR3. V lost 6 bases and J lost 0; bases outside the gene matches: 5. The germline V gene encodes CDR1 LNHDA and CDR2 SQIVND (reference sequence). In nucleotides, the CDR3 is TGTGCCAGTAGGACAGGGAAGAGCTCCTATAATTCACCCCTCCACTTT. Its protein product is CASRTGKSSYNSPLHF.

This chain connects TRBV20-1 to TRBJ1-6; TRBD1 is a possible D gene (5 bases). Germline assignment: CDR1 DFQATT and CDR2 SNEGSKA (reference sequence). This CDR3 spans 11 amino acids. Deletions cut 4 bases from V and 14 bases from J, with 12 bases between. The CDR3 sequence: CSANLQATLHF. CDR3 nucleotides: TGCAGTGCTAATTTACAGGCGACCCTCCACTTT.

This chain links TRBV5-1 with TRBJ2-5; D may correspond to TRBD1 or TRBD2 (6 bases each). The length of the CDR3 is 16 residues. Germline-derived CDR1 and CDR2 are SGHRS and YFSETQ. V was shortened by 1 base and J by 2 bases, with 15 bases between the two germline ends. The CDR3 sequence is CASSLLVGGTQETQYF. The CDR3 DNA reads TGCGCCAGCAGCTTGCTTGTTGGCGGGACACAAGAGACCCAGTACTTC.

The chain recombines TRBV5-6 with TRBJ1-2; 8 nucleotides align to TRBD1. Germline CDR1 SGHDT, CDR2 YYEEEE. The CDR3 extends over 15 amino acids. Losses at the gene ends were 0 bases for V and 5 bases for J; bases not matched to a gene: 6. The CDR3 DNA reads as TGTGCCAGCAGCTTGGTAGCAGGGGGCGGTTATGGCTACACCTTC. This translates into CASSLVAGGGYGYTF.

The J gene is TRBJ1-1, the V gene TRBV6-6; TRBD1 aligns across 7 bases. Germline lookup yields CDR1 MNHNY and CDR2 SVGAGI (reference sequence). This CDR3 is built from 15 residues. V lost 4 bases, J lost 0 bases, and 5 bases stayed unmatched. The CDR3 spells CASSWGDRVNTEAFF. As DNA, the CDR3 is TGTGCCAGCAGTTGGGGTGACAGGGTGAACACTGAAGCTTTCTTT.

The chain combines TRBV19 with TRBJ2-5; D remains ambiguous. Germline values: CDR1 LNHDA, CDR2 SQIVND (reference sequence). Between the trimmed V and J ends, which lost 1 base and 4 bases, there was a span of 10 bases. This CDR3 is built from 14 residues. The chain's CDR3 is CASSIVGRRETQYF. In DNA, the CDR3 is TGTGCCAGTAGTATAGTTGGCAGGAGAGAGACCCAGTACTTC.